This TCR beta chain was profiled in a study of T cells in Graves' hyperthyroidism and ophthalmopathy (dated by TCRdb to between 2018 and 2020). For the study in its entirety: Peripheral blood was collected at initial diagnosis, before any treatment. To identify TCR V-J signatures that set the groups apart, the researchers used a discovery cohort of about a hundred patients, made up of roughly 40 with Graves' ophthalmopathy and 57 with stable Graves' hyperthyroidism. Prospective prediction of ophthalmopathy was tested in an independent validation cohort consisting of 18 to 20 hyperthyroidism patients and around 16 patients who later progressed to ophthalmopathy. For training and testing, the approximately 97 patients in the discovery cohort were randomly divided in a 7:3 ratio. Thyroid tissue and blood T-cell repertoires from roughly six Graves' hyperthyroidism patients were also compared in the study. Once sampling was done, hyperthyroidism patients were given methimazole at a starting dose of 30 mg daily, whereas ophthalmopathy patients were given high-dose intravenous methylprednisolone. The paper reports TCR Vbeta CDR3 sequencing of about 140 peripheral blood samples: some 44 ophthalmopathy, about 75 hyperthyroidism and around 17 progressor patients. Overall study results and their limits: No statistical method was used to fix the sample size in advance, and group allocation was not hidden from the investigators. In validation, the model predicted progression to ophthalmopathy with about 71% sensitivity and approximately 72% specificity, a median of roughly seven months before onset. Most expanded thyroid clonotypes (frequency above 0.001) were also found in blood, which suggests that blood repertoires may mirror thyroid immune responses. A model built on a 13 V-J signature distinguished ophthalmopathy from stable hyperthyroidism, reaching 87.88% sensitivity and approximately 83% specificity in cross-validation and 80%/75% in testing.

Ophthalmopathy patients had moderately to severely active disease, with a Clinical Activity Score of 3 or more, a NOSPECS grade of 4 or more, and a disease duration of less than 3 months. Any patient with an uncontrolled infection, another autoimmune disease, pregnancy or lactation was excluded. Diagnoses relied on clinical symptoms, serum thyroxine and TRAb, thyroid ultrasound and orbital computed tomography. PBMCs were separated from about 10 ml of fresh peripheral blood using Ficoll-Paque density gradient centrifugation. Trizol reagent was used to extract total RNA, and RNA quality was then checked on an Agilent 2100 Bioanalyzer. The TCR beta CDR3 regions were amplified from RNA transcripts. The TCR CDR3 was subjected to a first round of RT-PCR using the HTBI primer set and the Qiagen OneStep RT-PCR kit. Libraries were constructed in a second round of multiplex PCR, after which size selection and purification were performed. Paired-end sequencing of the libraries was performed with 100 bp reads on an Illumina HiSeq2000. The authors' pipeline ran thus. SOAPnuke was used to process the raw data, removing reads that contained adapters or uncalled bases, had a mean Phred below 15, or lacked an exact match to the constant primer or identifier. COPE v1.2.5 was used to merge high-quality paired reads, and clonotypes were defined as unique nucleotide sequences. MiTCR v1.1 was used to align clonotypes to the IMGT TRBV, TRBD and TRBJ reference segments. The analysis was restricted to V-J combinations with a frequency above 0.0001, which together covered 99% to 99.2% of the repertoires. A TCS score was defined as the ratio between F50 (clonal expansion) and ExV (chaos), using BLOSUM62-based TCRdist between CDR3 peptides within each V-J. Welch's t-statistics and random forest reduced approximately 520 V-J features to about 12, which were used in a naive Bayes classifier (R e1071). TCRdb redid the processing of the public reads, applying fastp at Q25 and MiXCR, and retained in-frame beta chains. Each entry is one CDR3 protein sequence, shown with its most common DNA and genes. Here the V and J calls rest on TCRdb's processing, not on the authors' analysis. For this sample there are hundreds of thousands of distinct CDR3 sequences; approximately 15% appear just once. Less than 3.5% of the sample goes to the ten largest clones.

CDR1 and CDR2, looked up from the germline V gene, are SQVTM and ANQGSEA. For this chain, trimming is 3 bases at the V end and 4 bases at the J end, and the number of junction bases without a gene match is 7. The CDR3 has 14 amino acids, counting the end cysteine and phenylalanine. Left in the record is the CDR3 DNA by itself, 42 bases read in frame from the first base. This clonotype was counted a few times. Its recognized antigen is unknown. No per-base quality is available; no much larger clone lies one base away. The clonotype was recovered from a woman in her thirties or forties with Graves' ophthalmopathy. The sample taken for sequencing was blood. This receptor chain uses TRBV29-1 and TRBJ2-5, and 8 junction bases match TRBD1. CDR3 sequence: CSVDATGDGETQYF. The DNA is TGCAGCGTTGACGCGACAGGGGACGGAGAGACCCAGTACTTC. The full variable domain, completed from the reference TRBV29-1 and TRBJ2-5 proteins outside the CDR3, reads SAVISQKPSRDICQRGTSLTIQCQVDSQVTMMFWYRQQPGQSLTLIATANQGSEATYESGFVIDKFPISRPNLTFSTLTVSNMSPEDSSIYLCSVDATGDGETQYFGPGTRLLVL.